A single sample is the source of the 5 T cell receptor beta chains below, sequenced in a study of cytomegalovirus exposure and HLA in healthy donors. Produced via immunoSEQ multiplex PCR; TCRdb's table is partial and in-frame only. Of about 170,000 clones in the sample, roughly 89% were seen once. Input material: PBMCs. The receptor set was obtained from a woman aged 18-29 years in good health and CMV-seropositive.

The rearrangement links TRBV6-6 to TRBJ2-5; 10 bases match TRBD2. Trimming removed 2 bases from V and 7 bases from J; junction bases left unmatched: 7. The CDR3 has 15 amino acids. Per germline, CDR1 MNHNY and CDR2 SVGAGI (reference sequence). The CDR3 sequence is CASSYPGTSVGTQYF. DNA of the CDR3: TGTGCCAGCAGTTACCCCGGGACTAGCGTTGGGACCCAGTACTTC.

The rearrangement links TRBV7-6 to TRBJ2-3; D is perhaps TRBD2 (5 bases). The CDR3 length is 15 residues. V was pared by 0 bases and J by 0 bases, with 7 bases between. Germline CDR1 and CDR2: SGHVS and FNYEAQ. The CDR3 region is CASSLAGASTDTQYF. The CDR3 DNA is TGTGCCAGCAGCTTAGCGGGAGCTAGCACAGATACGCAGTATTTT.

The rearrangement links TRBV5-1 to TRBJ2-3; TRBD2 might be the D (7 bases). The CDR3 spans 15 residues. V was clipped by 1 base and J by 4 bases, with 13 bases between them. Germline loops: CDR1 SGHRS, CDR2 YFSETQ. CDR3 nucleotides: TGCGCCAGCAGCTTGCAGGGAGGGGGGGCAGATACGCAGTATTTT. Protein sequence: CASSLQGGGADTQYF.

The chain joins TRBV30 to TRBJ1-3; D gene uncertain. V gave up 1 base and J gave up 5 bases, with 9 bases separating them. The CDR3 contains 13 residues. Per the germline V gene, CDR1 is GTSNPN and CDR2 is SVGIG (reference sequence). The CDR3: CAWSEGRRNTIYF. The CDR3 bases are TGTGCCTGGAGTGAAGGGAGACGAAACACCATATATTTT. The full variable domain, with the rest looked up from reference TRBV30 and TRBJ1-3, is SQTIHQWPATLVQPVGSPLSLECTVEGTSNPNLYWYRQAAGRGLQLLFYSVGIGQISSEVPQNLSASRPQDRQFILSSKKLLLSDSGFYLCAWSEGRRNTIYFGEGSWLTVV.

The chain links TRBV27 to TRBJ2-2; 10 positions agree with TRBD2. CDR1 MNHEY and CDR2 SMNVEV come from the germline V gene (reference sequence). V lost 4 bases to trimming and J lost 8 bases; unmatched junction nucleotides: 7. The CDR3 runs to 15 residues. CDR3 in amino acids: CASSSSSGRGGELFF. CDR3 DNA: TGTGCCAGCAGTTCCTCTAGCGGGAGAGGGGGGGAGCTGTTTTTT.